A single sample gave rise to the 18 T cell receptor beta chains below, sequenced in a study of T cell responses to AZD1222 COVID-19 vaccine. Sequencing was performed with immunoSEQ multiplex PCR; in TCRdb, only in-frame clones are kept and a portion is missing. The top ten hold about 3.3% of the sample, which has more than 95,000 clones, more than 75% seen once. The sample consisted of peripheral blood, taken 28 days after the second AZD1222 dose. Source of these receptors: an adult who received the AZD1222 COVID-19 vaccine.

V and J are TRBV5-6 and TRBJ1-1; D possibly corresponds to TRBD1 (6 bases). Trimming pared 3 bases from V and 1 base from J, leaving 10 bases between. This CDR3 has 14 amino acids. Germline V lookup: CDR1 SGHDT, CDR2 YYEEEE. For the CDR3, the DNA is TGTGCCAGCAGCTATATACAGGGGAACACTGAAGCTTTCTTT. Protein sequence: CASSYIQGNTEAFF.

This clone has just a few counts. The chain links TRBV20-1 to TRBJ1-1; no reliable D call. The CDR3 covers 10 residues. The V gene lost 3 bases and the J gene lost 8 bases, with 7 bases spanning the gap. Looked up from germline, CDR1 is DFQATT and CDR2 is SNEGSKA (reference sequence). CDR3 region: CSASSPEAFF. The DNA for the CDR3 is TGCAGTGCTAGCAGTCCAGAAGCTTTCTTT.

The CDR3 DNA sequence: TGCGCCAGCAGCCCGGAGGTTGGCACTGAAGCTTTCTTT. Translating gives CASSPEVGTEAFF. The V and J genes are TRBV5-1 and TRBJ1-1; D gene ambiguous. Trimming took 4 bases from V and 4 from J, leaving 11 bases between them. The germline V gene encodes CDR1 SGHRS and CDR2 YFSETQ. The CDR3 totals 13 residues.

The chain combines TRBV27 with TRBJ1-1; 7 bases agree with TRBD1. Germline V gene data show CDR1 as MNHEY and CDR2 as SMNVEV (reference sequence). The ends lost 6 bases at V and 5 bases at J; junction bases unmatched: 9. The CDR3 length is 14 residues. Here the CDR3 reads CASSPRRGQTEAFF. The DNA of the CDR3 is TGTGCCAGCAGCCCTCGCCGGGGACAGACTGAAGCTTTCTTT.

The chain combines TRBV3-1 (or the pseudogene TRBV3-2) with TRBJ1-5; D gene ambiguous. Trimming stripped 1 base from V and 4 bases from J, with 17 bases between. In germline, CDR1 is LGHDT, CDR2 YNNKEL (reference sequence). The CDR3 runs 17 residues. The CDR3 bases are TGTGCCAGCAGCCAAGGGCGTGGAGTGACGAAAAATCAGCCCCAGCATTTT. Amino acids: CASSQGRGVTKNQPQHF.

This sequence joins TRBV7-9 and TRBJ1-2, with D unresolved. Germline loops: CDR1 SEHNR, CDR2 FQNEAQ (reference sequence). The CDR3 contains 14 residues. V shed 5 bases and J shed 4 bases, with 14 bases lying between them. The CDR3 DNA is TGTGCCAGCAGCCCGCTGGAGGCGGGCTATGGCTACACCTTC. Translation gives CASSPLEAGYGYTF.

The chain couples TRBV4-1 to TRBJ2-1; D is ambiguous. Per the germline V gene, CDR1 is MGHRA and CDR2 is YSYEKL. Trimming stripped 0 bases from V and 7 bases from J, with 10 bases between. This CDR3 contains 14 residues. The CDR3 loop reads CASSQEDWSNEQFF. In DNA, the CDR3 is TGCGCCAGCAGCCAAGAGGATTGGAGTAATGAGCAGTTCTTC.

This clone was observed once. This chain links TRBV5-1 with TRBJ2-1; no firm D call. The CDR3 is 16 residues long. Germline lookup yields CDR1 SGHRS and CDR2 YFSETQ. Trimming removed 7 bases from V and 2 bases from J, with 19 bases in between. The CDR3 spells CASSDRKEIPYNEQFF. In DNA, the CDR3 is TGCGCCAGCTCCGACCGTAAGGAGATCCCCTACAATGAGCAGTTCTTC.

In nucleotides, the CDR3 is TGTGCCAGCGAAGGGGGGAATGAGCAGTTCTTC. It specifies CASEGGNEQFF. The chain combines TRBV6-5 with TRBJ2-1; D is tentatively TRBD1 or TRBD2 (6 bases each). Between the trimmed V and J ends, which lost 8 bases and 7 bases, there was a span of 9 bases. Germline V gene data show CDR1 as MNHEY and CDR2 as SVGAGI. This CDR3 is built from 11 residues.

The chain joins TRBV5-1 to TRBJ2-1; possible D gene TRBD2, 5 bases. Trimming took 4 bases from V and 5 from J, leaving 13 bases between them. The CDR3 is made up of 14 amino acids. Germline-derived CDR1 and CDR2 are SGHRS and YFSETQ. CDR3 residues: CASSRTEVNNEQFF. DNA of the CDR3: TGCGCCAGCAGCCGGACTGAGGTGAACAATGAGCAGTTCTTC.

This chain connects TRBV19 to TRBJ2-7, with 10 nucleotides matching TRBD2. Germline loops: CDR1 LNHDA, CDR2 SQIVND (reference sequence). Losses at the gene ends were 4 bases for V and 3 bases for J; bases not matched to a gene: 3. The CDR3 contains 14 residues. CDR3 residues: CASSTSGGFYEQYF. The CDR3 DNA follows: TGTGCCAGTAGTACTAGCGGGGGCTTCTACGAGCAGTACTTC. The full variable domain, in which reference TRBV19 and TRBJ2-7 provide the parts outside the CDR3, is DGGITQSPKYLFRKEGQNVTLSCEQNLNHDAMYWYRQDPGQGLRLIYYSQIVNDFQKGDIAEGYSVSREKKESFPLTVTSAQKNPTAFYLCASSTSGGFYEQYFGPGTRLTVT.

This chain uses TRBV5-5 with TRBJ1-1; D is unclear. Germline V CDR1 and CDR2: SGHKS, YYEKEE (reference sequence). With 7 bases removed from V and 1 base from J, the gap between germline ends came to 17 bases. This CDR3 comprises 15 residues. This CDR3 is CASQPLWATNTEAFF. Here the CDR3 DNA reads TGTGCCAGCCAACCCCTTTGGGCGACGAACACTGAAGCTTTCTTT.

The gene calls are TRBV5-4 and TRBJ1-3, with 7 bases identical to TRBD1. J lost 4 bases, V lost 0 bases, and 4 bases had no gene match. Germline lookup yields CDR1 SGHNT and CDR2 YYREEE (reference sequence). This CDR3 comprises 15 residues. In DNA, the CDR3 is TGTGCCAGCAGCTTGGGACAGGGCACCGGAAACACCATATATTTT. Translation gives CASSLGQGTGNTIYF.

The chain is built from TRBV11-2 and TRBJ2-1; D gene uncertain. Trimming removed 1 base at V and 8 bases at J, with 12 bases between. Germline CDR1 is SGHAT and CDR2 is FQNNGV. The CDR3 totals 14 residues. The CDR3 sequence is CASSLAPSTHEQFF. CDR3 DNA: TGTGCCAGCAGCTTAGCCCCCAGTACGCATGAGCAGTTCTTC.

Concerning this clone: Other DNA sequences from this sample encode an identical CDR3 as well. The V call is TRBV15, the J call TRBJ1-2, with TRBD1 identical over 7 bases. Trimming took 0 bases from V and 8 from J; bases not matched to a gene: 12. The CDR3 loop spans 16 amino acids. The germline V gene has CDR1 LNHNV and CDR2 YYDKDF (reference sequence). The CDR3 sequence is CATSRDSLDRAGGYTF. The CDR3 nucleotides read TGTGCCACCAGCAGAGACTCACTCGACAGGGCCGGCGGCTACACCTTC.

The rearrangement joins TRBV29-1 to TRBJ2-5; the D gene is possibly TRBD1 (6 bases). This CDR3 contains 15 residues. Germline values: CDR1 SQVTM, CDR2 ANQGSEA. Trimming took off 4 bases at V and 5 bases at J, with 20 bases between the two ends. CDR3: CSVGRSGVFGETQYF. CDR3 nucleotides: TGCAGCGTTGGTCGTTCAGGGGTCTTTGGGGAGACCCAGTACTTC.

The chain joins TRBV7-9 to TRBJ2-1; perhaps TRBD2 as D (6 bases). The CDR3 runs 15 residues. V gave up 4 bases and J gave up 4 bases, with 14 bases separating them. CDR1 SEHNR and CDR2 FQNEAQ come from the germline V gene (reference sequence). The CDR3 DNA reads TGTGCCAGCAGCTCACCTAGGAGGGATTACAATGAGCAGTTCTTC. Protein sequence: CASSSPRRDYNEQFF.

The V and J genes are TRBV3-1 (or the pseudogene TRBV3-2) and TRBJ2-1, with D perhaps matching TRBD1 or TRBD2 (5 bases each). V was shortened by 1 base and J by 8 bases, with 9 bases between the two germline ends. CDR1 LGHDT and CDR2 YNNKEL come from the germline V gene (reference sequence). CDR3 length: 13 residues. The CDR3 loop reads CASSQAGRDEQFF. The CDR3 nucleotides are TGTGCCAGCAGCCAAGCAGGGCGGGATGAGCAGTTCTTC.